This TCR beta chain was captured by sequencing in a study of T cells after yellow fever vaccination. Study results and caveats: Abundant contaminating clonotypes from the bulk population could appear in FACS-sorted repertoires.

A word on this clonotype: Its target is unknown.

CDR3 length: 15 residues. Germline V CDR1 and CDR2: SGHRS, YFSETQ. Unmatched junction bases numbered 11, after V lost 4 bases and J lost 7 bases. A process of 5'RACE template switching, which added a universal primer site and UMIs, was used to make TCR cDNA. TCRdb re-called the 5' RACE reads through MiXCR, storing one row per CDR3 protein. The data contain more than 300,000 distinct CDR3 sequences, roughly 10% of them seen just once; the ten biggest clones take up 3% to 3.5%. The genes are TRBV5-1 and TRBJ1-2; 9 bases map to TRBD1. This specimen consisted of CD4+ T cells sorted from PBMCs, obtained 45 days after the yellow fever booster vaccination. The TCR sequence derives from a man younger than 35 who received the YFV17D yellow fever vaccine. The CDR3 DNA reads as TGCGCCAGCAGCCCTGGTGGACAGGGGTTAATTGGCTACACCTTC. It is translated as CASSPGGQGLIGYTF.